This is a list of T cell receptor beta chains from one sample in a study of OX40 agonist ivuxolimab in advanced cancers. Measured with immunoSEQ multiplex PCR; TCRdb has only the in-frame clones, and not every one. This sample has thousands of clones, with about 88% found just once. Sequencing used CD4+ or CD8+ T cells sorted from blood, obtained in a trial of the OX40 agonist ivuxolimab. The receptor source for this set is an adult with an advanced solid tumor such as melanoma, head and neck, liver or kidney cancer. CDR3s include the opening cysteine and the closing phenylalanine or tryptophan. D genes are given only for firm matches. Part of the rows lack a size; the others show once, few, many or a class for expanded clones.

NA,TRBJ1-2,TRBV30,TRBD1,TGTGCCTGGAGTCCCGGCCGGGACAGACTATGGGGCTACACCTTC,CAWSPGRDRLWGYTF
once,TRBJ2-3,TRBV5-4,NA,TGTGCCAGCAGCCCGAGCTGGGGGAGCACAGATACGCAGTATTTT,CASSPSWGSTDTQYF
NA,TRBJ2-5,TRBV10-3,TRBD2,TGTGCCATCAGTGAGTCGCGGGGGGAAGAGACCCAGTACTTC,CAISESRGEETQYF
NA,TRBJ2-7,TRBV27,TRBD2,TGTGCCAGCAGTTTAGGGCGGGGGGACGAGCAGTACTTC,CASSLGRGDEQYF
NA,TRBJ2-2,TRBV27,NA,TGTGCCAGCAGTTTCAACACCGGGGAGCTGTTTTTT,CASSFNTGELFF
NA,TRBJ2-3,TRBV7-9,TRBD1,TGTGCCAGCAGCACCCAGGGACAGGGGCTCAGGGATACGCAGTATTTT,CASSTQGQGLRDTQYF
NA,TRBJ2-2,TRBV27,TRBD1,TGTGCCAGCACAGGACAGGACCCCACCGGGGAGCTGTTTTTT,CASTGQDPTGELFF
NA,TRBJ2-7,TRBV7-9,NA,TGTGCCAGCAGCTTAGGCGCCGGTTACGAGCAGTACTTC,CASSLGAGYEQYF
NA,TRBJ2-7,TRBV29-1,TRBD1,TGCAGCGTTGAAGCGGGACAGGGTCCCGAGCAGTACTTC,CSVEAGQGPEQYF
NA,TRBJ2-7,TRBV5-4,NA,TGTGCCAGCAGCTTGGACTTAAAACAGGCGGTTTCCTACGAGCAGTACTTC,CASSLDLKQAVSYEQYF
NA,TRBJ2-7,TRBV30,TRBD2,TGTGCCTGGGGGGGCCTAGCGGGTTTCTACGAGCAGTACTTC,CAWGGLAGFYEQYF
NA,TRBJ1-2,TRBV5-1,NA,TGCGCCAGCAGCTTTGAGACAGGCCTCTATGGCTACACCTTC,CASSFETGLYGYTF
NA,TRBJ2-1,TRBV19,TRBD2,TGTGCCAGTAGTATGCCGAGCCTAGCGGGGTTCTACAATGAGCAGTTCTTC,CASSMPSLAGFYNEQFF
NA,TRBJ2-4,TRBV19,NA,TGTGCCAGCACAGACGGTCTAGCCAAAAACATTCAGTACTTC,CASTDGLAKNIQYF
NA,TRBJ2-7,TRBV7-9,NA,TGTGCCAGCAGCTTAGTGACCGGGCTCTCCTACGAGCAGTACTTC,CASSLVTGLSYEQYF
NA,TRBJ2-4,TRBV6-1,NA,TGTGCCACCTGGTCTGGTCCCTTAGCCAAAAACATTCAGTACTTC,CATWSGPLAKNIQYF
few,TRBJ1-1,TRBV10-3,NA,TGTGCCATCAGTGGGACGGTGAACACTGAAGCTTTCTTT,CAISGTVNTEAFF
NA,TRBJ2-5,TRBV5-6,NA,TGTGCCAGCAGCGAGGTAACAGGGACGGAGACCCAGTACTTC,CASSEVTGTETQYF